A single TCR beta chain is shown here with its context. In the authors' workflow: Reference gene primer amplification gave nucleated cell count estimates. Profiling relied on immunoSEQ multiplex PCR, and the TCRdb table lists in-frame clones only, not all of them. V and J calls and clone size are given by that table; D and trimming were obtained from the DNA. Among 200,000 to 300,000 clones listed, 84% were seen once. The sample is drawn from a study of blood T cell repertoires in COVID-19. Study details: Spain, Italy and the United States supplied samples that represented acute and convalescent COVID-19. Sample material is recorded as cDNA or gDNA derived from T cells, B-cell-depleted T cells, or PBMCs.

This TCR was recovered from a man in his forties or fifties with acute or convalescent COVID-19. Input material: peripheral blood.

The CDR3 sequence: CASSLRGAQETQYF. The CDR3 nucleotides read TGTGCCAGCAGCCTTCGGGGAGCTCAAGAGACCCAGTACTTC. The chain is built from TRBV3-1 (or the pseudogene TRBV3-2) and TRBJ2-5; D might be TRBD2 (5 bases). Trimming shortened V by 4 bases and J by 2 bases, and 11 bases separated the two germline ends. The germline CDR1 and CDR2 sequences are LGHDT and YNNKEL (reference sequence). The CDR3 sequence is 14 residues long.